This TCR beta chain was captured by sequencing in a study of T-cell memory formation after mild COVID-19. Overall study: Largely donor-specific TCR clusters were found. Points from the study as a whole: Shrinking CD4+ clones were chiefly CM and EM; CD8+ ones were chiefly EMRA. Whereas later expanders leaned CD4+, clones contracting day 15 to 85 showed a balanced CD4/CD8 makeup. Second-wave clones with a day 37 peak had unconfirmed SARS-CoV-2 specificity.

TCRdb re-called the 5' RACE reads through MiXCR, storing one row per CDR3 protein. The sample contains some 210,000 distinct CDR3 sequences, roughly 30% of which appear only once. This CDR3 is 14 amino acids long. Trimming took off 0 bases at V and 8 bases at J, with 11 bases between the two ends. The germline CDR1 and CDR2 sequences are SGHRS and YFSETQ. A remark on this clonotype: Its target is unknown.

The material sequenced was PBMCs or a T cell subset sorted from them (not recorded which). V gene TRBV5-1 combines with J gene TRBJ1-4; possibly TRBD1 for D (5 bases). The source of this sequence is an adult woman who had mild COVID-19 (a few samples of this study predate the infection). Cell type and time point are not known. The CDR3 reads CASSLAGFSEKLFF. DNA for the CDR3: TGCGCCAGCAGCTTGGCAGGGTTTTCGGAAAAACTGTTTTTT.